The 12 T cell receptor beta chains reported below all come from one sample, sequenced in a study of tumor-infiltrating lymphocytes in oesophageal squamous cell carcinoma. TCRdb re-analysed the PCR reads in MiXCR, keeping a single row per CDR3 protein. This table holds about 16,000 distinct CDR3 sequences, 40% to 45% found once. Sequenced input: normal esophageal tissue next to the tumor. These receptors were obtained from a female donor with esophageal squamous cell carcinoma.

The J gene is TRBJ1-3, the V gene TRBV7-8; D is ambiguous. The germline V gene encodes CDR1 SGHVS and CDR2 FQNEAQ. The CDR3 totals 17 residues. Trimming removed 2 bases from V and 0 bases from J, with 14 bases in between. CDR3 sequence reads: CASSLQLRVTSGNTIYF. Written as DNA, the CDR3 is TGTGCCAGCAGCTTACAGCTTCGGGTTACCTCTGGAAACACCATATATTTT.

The sample holds many counts of this clonotype. A much larger clonotype is one base distant, so this may be a read error. This chain connects TRBV7-8 to TRBJ2-1; D perhaps matches TRBD1 (7 bases). The CDR3 totals 14 residues. The V end was cut by 4 bases, the J end by 13 bases, with 20 bases between. Germline V gene lookup returns CDR1 SGHVS and CDR2 FQNEAQ. The CDR3 region has the DNA TGTGCCAGCAGCTCATCAGGGGGGCAAGAGACCCAGTTCTTC. Amino acids: CASSSSGGQETQFF.

The chain uses TRBV7-6 and TRBJ2-7; D might be TRBD2 (5 bases). TRBJ2-1 explains the end of the DNA better; the J call may be wrong. In germline, CDR1 is SGHVS, CDR2 FNYEAQ. The CDR3 length is 15 residues. CDR3 residues: CASSAGADSYNEQFF. For the CDR3, the DNA is TGTGCCAGCAGCGCCGGAGCGGACTCCTACAATGAGCAGTTCTTC.

Note on this clonotype: The CDR3 does not close with the conserved phenylalanine or tryptophan, likely indicating a read error. Because the CDR3's place on the DNA is in doubt, the DNA is left out and the CDR3 is given as listed by TCRdb. The chain's CDR3 is CASSLLIASPGYTFGS. The chain employs TRBV28 and TRBJ2-5; the table's D call, TRBD1, was not checked against the DNA. Termini included, the CDR3 measures 16 amino acids. The V gene's germline CDR1 is MDHEN and CDR2 SYDVKM.

This clonotype was seen ten or more times. The CDR3 is CSVAIKGTGSYEQYF. CDR3 nucleotide sequence: TGCAGCGTTGCTATAAAGGGGACGGGCAGTTACGAGCAGTACTTC. The chain has TRBV29-1 and TRBJ2-7, with D perhaps TRBD1 or TRBD2 (5 bases each). This CDR3 spans 15 amino acids. Germline CDR1 and CDR2: SQVTM and ANQGSEA. Trimming shortened V by 4 bases and J by 4 bases, and 20 bases separated the two germline ends.

This clonotype is termed medium-sized. The chain combines TRBV7-8 with TRBJ2-7, with TRBD2 identical over 12 bases. The V segment lost 0 bases and the J segment 7 bases; nucleotides outside the gene matches: 13. Per germline, CDR1 SGHVS and CDR2 FQNEAQ. The CDR3 contains 18 residues. The CDR3 loop reads CASSLAGTSGLSRGEQYF. CDR3 nucleotides: TGTGCCAGCAGCTTAGCCGGGACTAGCGGGTTAAGTCGTGGGGAGCAGTACTTC.

This clonotype was seen ten or more times. This is likely a read error, given that the CDR3 carries no conserved phenylalanine or tryptophan at its end. Because the CDR3's place on the DNA is in doubt, the DNA is left out and the CDR3 is given as listed by TCRdb. CDR3 protein: CASSKDRFS. The V and J genes are TRBV7-6 and TRBJ2-6; the DNA was not used to check the table's D call, TRBD1. The CDR3 sequence runs 9 residues, both termini included. CDR1 and CDR2 (germline): SGHVS, FNYEAQ.

This clonotype was observed a single time. V gene TRBV11-1 combines with J gene TRBJ2-5; maybe TRBD1 (5 bases). The DNA matches TRBJ2-1 better at its end, which makes the J call doubtful. This CDR3 is built from 12 residues. Germline loops: CDR1 SGHAT, CDR2 FQDESV (reference sequence). The CDR3 region is CASSFYRNEQFF. CDR3 DNA: TGTGCCAGCAGCTTCTACAGGAATGAGCAGTTCTTC.

The chain is built from TRBV7-3 and TRBJ2-3; 7 positions agree with TRBD1. CDR3 length: 13 amino acids. Germline lookup yields CDR1 SGHTA and CDR2 FQGTGA. The ends lost 5 bases at V and 4 bases at J; junction bases unmatched: 3. The CDR3 bases are TGTGCCAGCAGCGCCCAGGGGGCAGATACGCAGTATTTT. Its protein is CASSAQGADTQYF.

The V gene is TRBV7-4, the J gene TRBJ2-2, with D unclear. The germline CDR1 and CDR2 sequences are SGHVT and SQSDAQ. CDR3 length: 13 residues. V was shortened by 3 bases and J by 6 bases, with 8 bases between the two germline ends. The CDR3 coding sequence is TGTGCCAGCAGCTTCAGTGGCCCCGGGGAGCTGTTTTTT. Translation: CASSFSGPGELFF.

Ten or more counts support this clonotype. The germline gene is not matched at one end of the junction; a read error may be the cause. The chain combines TRBV12-3 or TRBV12-4 with TRBJ1-2; the D is unclear. The CDR3 spans 11 residues. CDR3 coding DNA: TGTGCCAGCAGTCGTCCGCCGGAATTCTTCTTC. Amino acids: CASSRPPEFFF.

Note on this clonotype: Without the conserved terminal phenylalanine or tryptophan, this CDR3 likely stems from a read error. The DNA is left out, because the CDR3 cannot be placed on it with certainty; the CDR3 is given as TCRdb lists it. The chain uses TRBV7-8 and TRBJ2-5; TRBD1 was called by the table and not checked on the DNA. Germline V lookup: CDR1 SGHVS, CDR2 FQNEAQ. The CDR3 has 16 residues if both end residues are counted. CDR3 sequence: CASSSTGQYSPLHFGN.